The next 25 T cell receptor beta chains were all read from a single sample in a study of blood T cell repertoires in COVID-19. Assay used: immunoSEQ multiplex PCR; TCRdb lists only in-frame clones, some missing. The data contain about 190,000 clones, roughly 82% of them singletons. Sequencing was done on a sample of peripheral blood. Receptors were obtained from a woman aged 55-69 years with COVID-19, enrolled during active disease.

This clone was observed once. This chain connects TRBV2 to TRBJ2-3, with 7 bases fitting TRBD2. The CDR3 sequence is 13 residues long. J lost 5 bases, V lost 7 bases, and 6 bases had no gene match. From germline, CDR1 is SNHLY and CDR2 FYNNEI. CDR3 sequence (DNA): TGTGCCAGCATACGGCGGGGGAGAGATACGCAGTATTTT. Translated: CASIRRGRDTQYF.

The chain couples TRBV9 to TRBJ2-3; 11 bases fit TRBD2. CDR1 SGDLS and CDR2 YYNGEE come from the germline V gene. J was trimmed by 10 bases and V by 3 bases; bases with no gene match: 7. The CDR3 runs to 14 residues. The CDR3, as DNA: TGTGCCAGCAGCGCTATAGCGGGGGGGCTTCCGCAGTATTTT. Translating gives CASSAIAGGLPQYF.

J is TRBJ2-1 and V is TRBV9; a possible D gene is TRBD2 (5 bases). Trimming took 0 bases from V and 7 from J, leaving 8 bases between them. CDR1 and CDR2 (germline): SGDLS, YYNGEE. The CDR3 contains 13 residues. The CDR3 DNA is TGTGCCAGCAGCGTAGCTTCGGGAAATGAGCAGTTCTTC. It yields the protein CASSVASGNEQFF. The full variable domain, its missing parts supplied by reference TRBV9 and TRBJ2-1, is DSGVTQTPKHLITATGQRVTLRCSPRSGDLSVYWYQQSLDQGLQFLIQYYNGEERAKGNILERFSAQQFPDLHSELNLSSLELGDSALYFCASSVASGNEQFFGPGTRLTVL.

The chain has TRBV19 and TRBJ1-2; 7 nucleotides line up with TRBD1. Germline V gene lookup returns CDR1 LNHDA and CDR2 SQIVND (reference sequence). Losses at the gene ends were 6 bases for V and 4 bases for J; bases not matched to a gene: 11. The CDR3 spans 15 residues. CDR3 coding DNA: TGTGCCAGTAGCCAGGGGGGCCGACAGGTCTATGGCTACACCTTC. It is translated as CASSQGGRQVYGYTF. Combining the CDR3 with reference TRBV19 and TRBJ1-2 gives the whole variable domain DGGITQSPKYLFRKEGQNVTLSCEQNLNHDAMYWYRQDPGQGLRLIYYSQIVNDFQKGDIAEGYSVSREKKESFPLTVTSAQKNPTAFYLCASSQGGRQVYGYTFGSGTRLTVV.

J is TRBJ2-3 and V is TRBV15; 13 bases agree with TRBD2. The CDR3 length is 19 residues. V dropped 0 bases and J dropped 0; count of bases not matched to a gene: 6. Germline V gene lookup returns CDR1 LNHNV and CDR2 YYDKDF (reference sequence). Written as DNA, the CDR3 is TGTGCCACCAGCAGAGATAGGACTAGCGGGGGCAGTAGCACAGATACGCAGTATTTT. It specifies CATSRDRTSGGSSTDTQYF.

The chain is built from TRBV4-3 and TRBJ2-7; D not certain. The germline V gene encodes CDR1 LGHNA and CDR2 YSLEER. Trimming stripped 0 bases from V and 0 bases from J, with 9 bases between. The length of the CDR3 is 15 residues. The CDR3 nucleotides are TGCGCCAGCAGCCAAGACTTGCGCTTCTCCTACGAGCAGTACTTC. It encodes CASSQDLRFSYEQYF.

CDR3 amino acids: CASSIPTGATEAFF. In DNA form, the CDR3 reads TGTGCCAGCTCTATTCCGACAGGGGCCACTGAAGCTTTCTTT. V is TRBV11-2 and J is TRBJ1-1, with 8 bases lining up with TRBD1. CDR3 length equals 14 residues. The junction had 9 bases not matched to a gene; V was cut back by 8 bases and J by 4 bases. Germline V gene data show CDR1 as SGHAT and CDR2 as FQNNGV.

V and J are TRBV3-1 (or the pseudogene TRBV3-2) and TRBJ1-3; D is possibly TRBD1 (6 bases). This CDR3 has 16 residues. The V and J ends lost 3 bases and 7 bases respectively, with 19 bases between them. Looked up from germline, CDR1 is LGHDT and CDR2 is YNNKEL (reference sequence). The CDR3 region is CASSHSVLGRGNTIYF. CDR3 DNA: TGTGCCAGCAGCCATAGTGTGTTAGGGAGGGGGAACACCATATATTTT.

This clone was picked up a small number of times. This chain connects TRBV7-8 to TRBJ1-2, with TRBD1 matching over 8 bases. The V segment lost 4 bases and the J segment 3 bases; nucleotides outside the gene matches: 7. This CDR3 has 15 amino acids. CDR1 SGHVS and CDR2 FQNEAQ come from the germline V gene. The CDR3 is CASSSGGTGDYGYTF. The CDR3 coding sequence is TGTGCCAGCAGCTCGGGTGGGACAGGTGACTATGGCTACACCTTC.

V is TRBV15 and J is TRBJ2-2; D gene ambiguous. Deletions cut 0 bases from V and 0 bases from J, with 8 bases between. Germline CDR1 is LNHNV and CDR2 is YYDKDF (reference sequence). The CDR3 length is 16 residues. CDR3 protein: CATSRDVSPNTGELFF. As DNA, the CDR3 is TGTGCCACCAGCAGAGATGTCAGTCCGAACACCGGGGAGCTGTTTTTT.

The chain uses TRBV11-2 and TRBJ1-2, with D possibly TRBD1 on 5 matching bases. Trimming took 2 bases from V and 5 from J, leaving 6 bases between them. The CDR3 is made up of 12 amino acids. From germline, CDR1 is SGHAT and CDR2 FQNNGV. The CDR3 region has the DNA TGTGCCAGCAGCTTATCAGGGTATGGCTACACCTTC. It translates to CASSLSGYGYTF.

This sequence joins TRBV28 and TRBJ2-3, with 8 bases fitting TRBD2. The CDR3 covers 15 residues. Germline V gene sequence: CDR1 MDHEN, CDR2 SYDVKM. Germline trimming cut 5 bases from V and 1 base from J; bases unmatched to any gene: 5. For the CDR3, the DNA is TGTGCCAGCAGTCCCGGGGGGGGAGGCACAGATACGCAGTATTTT. Translation: CASSPGGGGTDTQYF.

This clone was seen a single time. J is TRBJ1-2 and V is TRBV5-1, with TRBD1 matching 11 bases. The V gene's germline CDR1 is SGHRS and CDR2 YFSETQ. V lost 3 bases and J lost 0; bases outside the gene matches: 13. The CDR3 loop spans 19 amino acids. CDR3 nucleotide sequence: TGCGCCAGCAGCTCCCCGGGACAGGGGGTGAAAAGTACTAACTATGGCTACACCTTC. Translated: CASSSPGQGVKSTNYGYTF.

For this clone: This same CDR3 is encoded by further DNA sequences in the sample. V and J are TRBV6-5 and TRBJ2-5, with 9 bases matching TRBD1. Trimming cost V 5 bases and J 1 base; bases outside gene matches: 5. The CDR3 has 15 residues. Germline CDR1 MNHEY, CDR2 SVGAGI. The chain's CDR3 is CASSPPTGGQETQYF. CDR3 sequence (DNA): TGTGCCAGCAGTCCGCCGACAGGGGGCCAAGAGACCCAGTACTTC.

V gene TRBV11-3 combines with J gene TRBJ2-1, with TRBD2 as a possible D gene (5 bases). CDR3 length: 14 amino acids. The V and J ends lost 3 bases and 2 bases respectively, with 8 bases between them. Germline values: CDR1 SGHNT, CDR2 YENEEA. The CDR3 bases are TGTGCCAGCAGCTTGTCCGGGACCTACAATGAGCAGTTCTTC. Translating it yields CASSLSGTYNEQFF.

V and J are TRBV11-2 and TRBJ2-3, with 9 bases lining up with TRBD1. Germline V gene lookup returns CDR1 SGHAT and CDR2 FQNNGV. V shed 4 bases and J 6 bases; nucleotides not matched to a gene: 2. The CDR3 has 13 amino acids. The CDR3 coding sequence is TGTGCCAGCAGCTCAGACAGGGGGGATACGCAGTATTTT. Protein sequence: CASSSDRGDTQYF.

The J gene is TRBJ1-1, the V gene TRBV7-6; 9 bases are a match to TRBD1. CDR1 is SGHVS and CDR2 is FNYEAQ in the germline V gene. CDR3 length: 16 amino acids. V lost 5 bases to trimming and J lost 0 bases; unmatched junction nucleotides: 7. The CDR3 spells CASSRAQGALNTEAFF. The CDR3 DNA reads TGTGCCAGCAGCCGCGCACAGGGGGCGTTGAACACTGAAGCTTTCTTT.

The chain recombines TRBV13 with TRBJ2-7; D unclear. The CDR3 has 14 residues. V was trimmed by 3 bases and J by 2 bases, leaving 11 bases between them. The germline V gene encodes CDR1 PRHDT and CDR2 FYEKMQ (reference sequence). This CDR3 reads CASSFRRAAYEQYF. The CDR3 nucleotides are TGTGCCAGCAGCTTTCGGAGAGCCGCCTACGAGCAGTACTTC.

This clone was counted once. The V and J genes are TRBV7-2 and TRBJ2-5; possibly TRBD2 for D (6 bases). The germline V gene has CDR1 SGHTA and CDR2 FQGNSA. Trimming stripped 6 bases from V and 8 bases from J, with 19 bases between. The CDR3 has 14 amino acids. CDR3 amino acids: CASSETGELVTQYF. CDR3 bases: TGTGCCAGCAGTGAGACGGGGGAATTGGTTACCCAGTACTTC.

This clone was seen a handful of times. The J gene is TRBJ2-6, the V gene TRBV6-1, with D perhaps TRBD1 (6 bases). The CDR3 has 15 residues. Germline assignment: CDR1 MNHNS and CDR2 SASEGT. V lost 1 base and J lost 4, with 8 bases in between. CDR3 loop: CASSEDGTGANVLTF. In DNA form, the CDR3 reads TGTGCCAGCAGTGAAGACGGGACAGGGGCCAACGTCCTGACTTTC.

This clone was found many times. The chain carries TRBV9 and TRBJ1-2; 8 bases align to TRBD1. CDR3 length: 19 amino acids. Germline V gives CDR1 SGDLS, CDR2 YYNGEE. The junction had 18 bases not matched to a gene; V was cut back by 4 bases and J by 1 base. CDR3 residues: CASSPEGQVGTIFNYGYTF. The CDR3 nucleotides are TGTGCCAGCAGCCCAGAGGGACAGGTGGGAACTATCTTTAACTATGGCTACACCTTC.

This chain uses TRBV29-1 with TRBJ2-5; D perhaps matches TRBD2 (6 bases). Germline V gene lookup returns CDR1 SQVTM and CDR2 ANQGSEA. The CDR3 loop spans 14 amino acids. Trimming removed 7 bases at V and 1 base at J, with 16 bases between. The CDR3 DNA follows: TGCAGCGCTGCGGGGCTTCTGGCCCAAGAGACCCAGTACTTC. Protein: CSAAGLLAQETQYF.

The chain employs TRBV9 and TRBJ1-2, with D unclear. CDR3 length: 14 amino acids. V lost 0 bases to trimming and J lost 2 bases, with 8 bases between them. Germline V gene lookup returns CDR1 SGDLS and CDR2 YYNGEE. In DNA form, the CDR3 reads TGTGCCAGCAGCGTAGGAGGGTTAAACTATGGCTACACCTTC. It is translated as CASSVGGLNYGYTF.

This clone occurred a few times. The chain carries TRBV28 and TRBJ1-6; TRBD1 aligns across 8 bases. Germline loops: CDR1 MDHEN, CDR2 SYDVKM. After removal of 1 base from V and 0 bases from J, the junction contained 5 bases not matched to a gene. There are 18 residues in the CDR3. The CDR3, as DNA: TGTGCCAGCAGTTTATTCCTACAGGGGGGCTCCTATAATTCACCCCTCCACTTT. It yields the protein CASSLFLQGGSYNSPLHF.

V gene TRBV7-3 combines with J gene TRBJ1-2; D not resolved. Between the trimmed V and J ends, which lost 5 bases and 8 bases, there was a span of 18 bases. This CDR3 region has 14 residues. Germline CDR1 and CDR2: SGHTA and FQGTGA. CDR3 nucleotides: TGTGCCAGCAGCCCGAGTGGAGGGCAAGGAGGCTACACCTTC. Its protein product is CASSPSGGQGGYTF.